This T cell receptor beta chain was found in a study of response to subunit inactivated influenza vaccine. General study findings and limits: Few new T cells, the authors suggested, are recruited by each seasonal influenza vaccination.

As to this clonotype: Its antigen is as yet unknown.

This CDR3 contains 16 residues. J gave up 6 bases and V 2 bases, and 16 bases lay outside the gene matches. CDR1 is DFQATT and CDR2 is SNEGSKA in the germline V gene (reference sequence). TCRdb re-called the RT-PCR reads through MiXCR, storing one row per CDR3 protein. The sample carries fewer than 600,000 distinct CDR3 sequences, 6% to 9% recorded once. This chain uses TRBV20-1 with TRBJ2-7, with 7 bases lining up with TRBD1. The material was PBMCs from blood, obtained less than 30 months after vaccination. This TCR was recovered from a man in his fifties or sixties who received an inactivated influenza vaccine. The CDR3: CSARKRDRDQNSEQYF. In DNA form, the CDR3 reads TGCAGTGCTAGAAAACGTGACAGGGATCAAAACTCCGAGCAGTACTTC.